This T cell receptor (beta chain) originates from a study of siplizumab effects on memory and regulatory T cells. Study results and caveats: Naive versus memory phenotype went unassigned for roughly 75-96% of proliferating CD4+ or CD8+ clones. The naive T cell population seemed more diverse than memory cells and seemed a major contributor to the alloresponse.

Each sample had about 100,000 TCR templates assayed. Assay used: immunoSEQ multiplex PCR; TCRdb lists only in-frame clones, some missing. The sample has about 100,000 clones, roughly 93% seen once. Germline assignment: CDR1 KGHSH and CDR2 LQKENI. This CDR3 has 17 amino acids. V was clipped by 3 bases and J by 6 bases, with 20 bases between them. Regarding this clone: Its antigen is unknown.

The receptor comes from a human donor in good health. The chain joins TRBV18 to TRBJ1-4, with D uncertain. The sequenced sample consisted of non-Treg CD4+ T cells sorted from blood. The CDR3 coding sequence is TGTGCCAGCTCACCCGCTTTGAACATACGTTCTCATGAAAAACTGTTTTTT. It is translated as CASSPALNIRSHEKLFF.